Listed below are T cell receptor beta chains from one sample, sequenced in a study of T cell repertoires in cytomegalovirus infection. One entry per CDR3 protein results from TCRdb running MiXCR on the reads. The sample lists approximately 490,000 distinct CDR3 sequences; around 10% were seen once. The sequencing sample was made of PBMCs. These receptors came from a human donor in good health (CMV status not recorded). Some clones in this sample may be carry-over from other donors' samples. Both conserved end residues are part of each CDR3. The order of the fields is V gene, D gene, J gene, clone size, CDR3 protein, CDR3 DNA. D genes are given only for firm matches. Clone size is given for some rows only: seen once, a few or many times, or a class if the clone is expanded.

TRBV6-5,TRBD1,TRBJ1-4,NA,CASSYSSGQGNEKLFF,TGTGCCAGCAGTTACTCTTCCGGACAGGGAAATGAAAAACTGTTTTTT
TRBV20-1,TRBD2,TRBJ2-3,few,CSAIGGPGTSRVDTQYF,TGCAGTGCAATAGGGGGACCCGGGACTAGCAGAGTTGATACGCAGTATTTT
TRBV2,TRBD1,TRBJ2-5,NA,CASSRQGVIQETQYF,TGTGCCAGCAGTCGACAGGGGGTAATCCAAGAGACCCAGTACTTC
TRBV29-1,NA,TRBJ2-1,NA,CTILVGQGPNEQFF,TGCACCATTCTGGTGGGACAAGGGCCCAATGAGCAGTTCTTC
TRBV20-1,TRBD2,TRBJ2-7,few,CSAAGTSGYEQYF,TGCAGTGCTGCCGGGACTAGCGGCTACGAGCAGTACTTC
TRBV7-9,NA,TRBJ2-2,many,CASSSASGELFF,TGTGCCAGCAGCTCCGCCAGCGGGGAGCTGTTTTTT
TRBV19,NA,TRBJ2-7,many,CASSIGSFSYEQYF,TGTGCCAGTAGTATCGGCAGCTTCTCCTACGAGCAGTACTTC
TRBV20-1,TRBD2,TRBJ2-1,few,CSARGGEFGSYNEQFF,TGCAGTGCTAGGGGGGGGGAGTTCGGCTCCTACAATGAGCAGTTCTTC
TRBV27,NA,TRBJ2-7,few,CASSLWGSASYEQYF,TGTGCCAGCAGTTTATGGGGTAGCGCCTCCTACGAGCAGTACTTC
TRBV2,NA,TRBJ2-5,NA,CASSDSIQETQYF,TGTGCCAGCAGTGATTCGATCCAAGAGACCCAGTACTTC
TRBV5-1,TRBD2,TRBJ2-2,few,CASSTGTSGTGELFF,TGCGCCAGCAGCACCGGGACTAGCGGGACCGGGGAGCTGTTTTTT
TRBV27,NA,TRBJ1-6,many,CASSPSTAADSPLHF,TGTGCCAGCAGTCCCTCGACAGCCGCGGATTCACCCCTCCACTTT
TRBV6-1,TRBD1,TRBJ1-2,NA,CATQDRGFYGYTF,TGTGCCACGCAGGACAGGGGATTCTATGGCTACACCTTC
TRBV11-3,TRBD2,TRBJ2-3,many,CASSLSLAGEDTQYF,TGTGCCAGCAGCTTATCCCTAGCGGGGGAGGATACGCAGTATTTT
TRBV20-1,TRBD2,TRBJ2-1,NA,CSARALRLAGGPREQFF,TGCAGTGCTAGAGCACTTAGACTAGCGGGAGGGCCGCGTGAGCAGTTCTTC
TRBV20-1,NA,TRBJ1-2,NA,CSARNLVGGADYGYTF,TGCAGTGCTAGAAACCTAGTGGGGGGCGCGGACTATGGCTACACCTTC
TRBV10-3,NA,TRBJ2-3,many,CAISPRTDTQYF,TGTGCCATCAGTCCCCGCACCGATACGCAGTATTTT
TRBV5-6,NA,TRBJ2-2,many,CASSLLSGPNTGELFF,TGTGCCAGCAGCTTGTTATCGGGCCCGAACACCGGGGAGCTGTTTTTT
TRBV15,NA,TRBJ2-3,NA,CATSRDSVSNPDTQYF,TGTGCCACCAGCAGAGATTCGGTTTCCAACCCAGATACGCAGTATTTT
TRBV28,NA,TRBJ1-3,NA,CASSLPTALSGNTIYF,TGTGCCAGCAGTTTACCGACAGCGCTCTCTGGAAACACCATATATTTT
TRBV12-3/TRBV12-4,NA,TRBJ1-3,many,CASRFRNSGNTIYF,TGTGCCAGCAGGTTTCGTAACTCTGGAAACACCATATATTTT
TRBV3-1,NA,TRBJ2-1,NA,CASSQAGTATYNEQFF,TGTGCCAGCAGCCAAGCGGGGACCGCCACCTACAATGAGCAGTTCTTC
TRBV18,NA,TRBJ1-2,many,CASSPPVQYYGYTF,TGTGCCAGCTCACCACCCGTACAGTACTATGGCTACACCTTC
TRBV29-1,TRBD2,TRBJ2-1,many,CSVVGLAGDEQFF,TGCAGCGTTGTGGGACTAGCGGGAGATGAGCAGTTCTTC
TRBV11-3,TRBD2,TRBJ2-1,few,CASSWGLAEIDEQFF,TGTGCCAGCAGTTGGGGACTAGCGGAAATCGATGAGCAGTTCTTC
TRBV10-3,TRBD1,TRBJ2-2,many,CAISEKGGDTGELFF,TGTGCCATCAGTGAGAAAGGGGGCGACACCGGGGAGCTGTTTTTT
TRBV3-1,NA,TRBJ2-5,NA,CASNERGIQETQYF,TGTGCCAGCAACGAAAGGGGGATTCAAGAGACCCAGTACTTC
TRBV19,NA,TRBJ2-1,many,CASSIVREKPGEQFF,TGTGCCAGTAGTATAGTACGGGAGAAGCCAGGAGAGCAGTTCTTC
TRBV24-1,NA,TRBJ1-1,many,CATSDPGTTQEAFF,TGTGCCACCAGTGACCCCGGGACAACCCAAGAAGCTTTCTTT
TRBV11-1,NA,TRBJ2-5,NA,CASSLRARGAFETQYF,TGTGCCAGCAGCTTAAGGGCCCGGGGGGCCTTTGAGACCCAGTACTTC
TRBV28,NA,TRBJ1-3,many,CASSLFAALDTIYF,TGTGCCAGCAGTTTATTTGCGGCGCTAGACACCATATATTTT
TRBV12-3/TRBV12-4,NA,TRBJ2-6,many,CASSLRSGRAGANVLTF,TGTGCCAGCAGTTTACGTTCGGGCAGGGCCGGGGCCAACGTCCTGACTTTC
TRBV19,TRBD1,TRBJ1-1,many,CASSTAQGARGTEAFF,TGTGCCAGTAGTACCGCCCAGGGGGCGCGGGGAACTGAAGCTTTCTTT
TRBV20-1,TRBD2,TRBJ2-5,NA,CSGTSAFSQESQYF,TGCAGCGGGACTAGCGCCTTCAGCCAAGAGTCCCAGTACTTC
TRBV20-1,NA,TRBJ1-1,NA,CSARSHGPGTEAFF,TGCAGTGCTCGATCCCACGGACCGGGCACTGAAGCTTTCTTT
TRBV5-1,NA,TRBJ2-7,few,CASRLGGSYEQYF,TGCGCCAGCAGGTTGGGAGGCTCCTACGAGCAGTACTTC
TRBV4-2,TRBD2,TRBJ2-7,many,CASSQVMASGRRSYEQYF,TGTGCCAGCAGCCAAGTTATGGCTAGCGGGAGAAGGTCCTACGAGCAGTACTTC
TRBV6-5,NA,TRBJ1-2,few,CASSYSPGQEYNYGYTF,TGTGCCAGCAGTTACTCCCCCGGGCAGGAGTATAACTATGGCTACACCTTC
TRBV20-1,NA,TRBJ2-2,NA,CSASRGANTGELFF,TGCAGTGCTAGCAGGGGGGCGAACACCGGGGAGCTGTTTTTT
TRBV12-3/TRBV12-4,TRBD1,TRBJ1-5,many,CASSLGTGANQPQHF,TGTGCCAGCAGTTTAGGGACAGGGGCGAATCAGCCCCAGCATTTT